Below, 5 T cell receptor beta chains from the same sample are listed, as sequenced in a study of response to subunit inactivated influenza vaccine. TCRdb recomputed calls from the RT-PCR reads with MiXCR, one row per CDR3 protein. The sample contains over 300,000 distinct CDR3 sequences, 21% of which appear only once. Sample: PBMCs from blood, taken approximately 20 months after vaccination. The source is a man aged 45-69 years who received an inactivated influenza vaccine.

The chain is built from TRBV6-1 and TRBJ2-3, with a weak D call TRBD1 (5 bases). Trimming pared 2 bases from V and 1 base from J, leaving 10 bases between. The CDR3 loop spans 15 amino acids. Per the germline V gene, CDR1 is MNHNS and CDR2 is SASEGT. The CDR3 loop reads CASSEQGLGTDTQYF. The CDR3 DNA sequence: TGTGCCAGCAGTGAACAGGGATTAGGCACAGATACGCAGTATTTT.

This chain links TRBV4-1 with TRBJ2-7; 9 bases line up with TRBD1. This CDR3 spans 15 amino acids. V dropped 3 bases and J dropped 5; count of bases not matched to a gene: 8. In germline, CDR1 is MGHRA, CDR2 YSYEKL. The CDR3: CASSHPWTGVDEQYF. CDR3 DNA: TGCGCCAGCAGCCACCCCTGGACAGGGGTTGACGAGCAGTACTTC.

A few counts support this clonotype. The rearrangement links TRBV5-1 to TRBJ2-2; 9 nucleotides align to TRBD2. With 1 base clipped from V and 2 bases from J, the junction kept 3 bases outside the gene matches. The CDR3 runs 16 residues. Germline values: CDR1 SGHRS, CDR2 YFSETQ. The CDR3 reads CASSLIAGDNTGELFF. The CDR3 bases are TGCGCCAGCAGCTTGATAGCGGGAGACAACACCGGGGAGCTGTTTTTT.

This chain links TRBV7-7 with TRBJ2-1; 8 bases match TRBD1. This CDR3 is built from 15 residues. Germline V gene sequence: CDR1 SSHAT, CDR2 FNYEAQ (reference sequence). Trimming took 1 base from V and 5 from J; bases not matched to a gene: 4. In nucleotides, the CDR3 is TGTGCCAGCAGCTTAGGGACAGGGATCCACAATGAGCAGTTCTTC. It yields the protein CASSLGTGIHNEQFF.

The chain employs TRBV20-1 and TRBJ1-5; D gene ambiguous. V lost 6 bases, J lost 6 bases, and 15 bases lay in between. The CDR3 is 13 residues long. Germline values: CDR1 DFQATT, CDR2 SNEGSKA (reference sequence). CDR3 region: CSARTAGGQPQHF. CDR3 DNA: TGCAGTGCGAGAACGGCAGGCGGTCAGCCCCAGCATTTT.